The clone carrying this T cell receptor (beta chain) was seen only once. What it recognizes is unknown. Clones were read by immunoSEQ multiplex PCR, and TCRdb kept only the in-frame ones, dropping some. Here the sample spans tens of thousands of clones, around 86% being singletons. The data stem from a study of T cell responses to AZD1222 COVID-19 vaccine. Whole-study results and caveats: Possibly, clonal diversity was underestimated; donors were largely white British and included more females.

With 5 bases clipped from V and 1 base from J, the junction kept 3 bases outside the gene matches. This CDR3 is built from 14 residues. The germline V gene encodes CDR1 LNHDA and CDR2 SQIVND (reference sequence). The chain couples TRBV19 to TRBJ1-1, with 8 bases lining up with TRBD1. The sequenced sample was peripheral blood, obtained on day 0 of AZD1222 vaccination. This TCR was sampled from an adult in good health. The CDR3 DNA sequence: TGTGCCAGTAGTCCCACAGGGGGGAACACTGAAGCTTTCTTT. Its translation is CASSPTGGNTEAFF.